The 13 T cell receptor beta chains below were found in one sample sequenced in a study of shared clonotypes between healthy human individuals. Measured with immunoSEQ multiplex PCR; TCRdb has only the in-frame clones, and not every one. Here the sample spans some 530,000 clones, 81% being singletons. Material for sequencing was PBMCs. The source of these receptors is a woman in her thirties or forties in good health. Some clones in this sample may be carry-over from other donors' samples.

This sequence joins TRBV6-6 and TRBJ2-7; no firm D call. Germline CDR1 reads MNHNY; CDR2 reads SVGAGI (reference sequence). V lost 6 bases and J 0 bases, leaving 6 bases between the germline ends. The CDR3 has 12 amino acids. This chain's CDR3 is CASSESSYEQYF. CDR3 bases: TGTGCCAGCAGCGAGAGCTCCTACGAGCAGTACTTC.

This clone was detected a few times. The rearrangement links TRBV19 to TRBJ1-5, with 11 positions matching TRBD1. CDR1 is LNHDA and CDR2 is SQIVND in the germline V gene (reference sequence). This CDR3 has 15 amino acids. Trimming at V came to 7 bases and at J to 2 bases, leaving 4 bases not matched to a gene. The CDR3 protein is CASTGGQGGNQPQHF. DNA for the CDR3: TGTGCCAGTACCGGGGGACAGGGGGGCAATCAGCCCCAGCATTTT.

CDR3 bases: TGTGCCAGCAGTTACACACCCGGGACTACCAAGCAGTACTTC. Amino acids: CASSYTPGTTKQYF. This chain uses TRBV6-5 with TRBJ2-7, with 7 bases that match TRBD2. CDR1 is MNHEY and CDR2 is SVGAGI in the germline V gene. The J segment lost 8 bases and the V segment lost 2 bases, leaving 9 bases of the junction unmatched. This CDR3 has 14 amino acids.

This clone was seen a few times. CDR3 in amino acids: CASSPQPGLVPDTGELFF. In DNA, the CDR3 is TGTGCCAGCAGCCCCCAACCGGGACTAGTTCCTGACACCGGGGAGCTGTTTTTT. The V call is TRBV7-2, the J call TRBJ2-2; 8 bases map to TRBD2. The V gene's germline CDR1 is SGHTA and CDR2 FQGNSA. The CDR3 runs 18 residues. The ends lost 5 bases at V and 3 bases at J; junction bases unmatched: 14.

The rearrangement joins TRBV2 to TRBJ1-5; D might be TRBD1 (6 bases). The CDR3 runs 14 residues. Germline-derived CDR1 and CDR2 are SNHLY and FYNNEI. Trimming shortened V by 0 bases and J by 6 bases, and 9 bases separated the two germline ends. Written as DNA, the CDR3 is TGTGCCAGCAGTGAAGCACGGGGGGCTCAGCCCCAGCATTTT. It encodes CASSEARGAQPQHF.

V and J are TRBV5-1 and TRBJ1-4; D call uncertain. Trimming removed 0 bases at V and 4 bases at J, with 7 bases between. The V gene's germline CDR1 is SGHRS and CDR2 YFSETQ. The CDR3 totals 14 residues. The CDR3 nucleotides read TGCGCCAGCAGCTTGGTGCCGGATAATGAAAAACTGTTTTTT. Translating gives CASSLVPDNEKLFF.

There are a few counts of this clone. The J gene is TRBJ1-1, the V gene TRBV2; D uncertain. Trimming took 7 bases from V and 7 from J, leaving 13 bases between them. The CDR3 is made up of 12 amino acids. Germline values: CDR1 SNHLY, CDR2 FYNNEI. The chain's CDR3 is CASIGGSNEAFF. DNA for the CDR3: TGTGCCAGCATAGGAGGATCTAATGAAGCTTTCTTT. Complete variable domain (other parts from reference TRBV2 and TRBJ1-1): EPEVTQTPSHQVTQMGQEVILRCVPISNHLYFYWYRQILGQKVEFLVSFYNNEISEKSEIFDDQFSVERPDGSNFTLKIRSTKLEDSAMYFCASIGGSNEAFFGQGTRLTVV.

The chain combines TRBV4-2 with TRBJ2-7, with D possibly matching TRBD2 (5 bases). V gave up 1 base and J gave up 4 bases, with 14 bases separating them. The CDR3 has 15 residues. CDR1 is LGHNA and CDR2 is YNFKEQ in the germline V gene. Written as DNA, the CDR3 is TGTGCCAGCAGCCAAGGGTTGGCAAGCGGATACGAGCAGTACTTC. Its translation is CASSQGLASGYEQYF.

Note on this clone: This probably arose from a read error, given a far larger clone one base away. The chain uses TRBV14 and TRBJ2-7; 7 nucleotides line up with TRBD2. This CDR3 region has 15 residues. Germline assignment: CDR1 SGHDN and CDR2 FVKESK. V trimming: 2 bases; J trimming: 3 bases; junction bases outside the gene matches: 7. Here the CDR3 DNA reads TGTGCCAGCAGCCAACTGGGGGGGATGAGCTACGAGCAGTACTTC. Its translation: CASSQLGGMSYEQYF.

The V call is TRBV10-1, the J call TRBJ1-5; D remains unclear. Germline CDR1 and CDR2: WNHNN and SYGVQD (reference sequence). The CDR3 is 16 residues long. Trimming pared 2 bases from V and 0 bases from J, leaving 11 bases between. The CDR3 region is CASSERGYYSNQPQHF. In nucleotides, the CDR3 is TGCGCCAGCAGTGAGCGAGGATACTATAGCAATCAGCCCCAGCATTTT.

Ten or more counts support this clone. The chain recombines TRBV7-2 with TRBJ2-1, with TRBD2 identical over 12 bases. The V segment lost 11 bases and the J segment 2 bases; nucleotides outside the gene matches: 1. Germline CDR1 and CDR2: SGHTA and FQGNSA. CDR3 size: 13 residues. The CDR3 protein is CASSGRAYNEQFF. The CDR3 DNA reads TGTGCCTCTAGCGGGAGGGCCTACAATGAGCAGTTCTTC.

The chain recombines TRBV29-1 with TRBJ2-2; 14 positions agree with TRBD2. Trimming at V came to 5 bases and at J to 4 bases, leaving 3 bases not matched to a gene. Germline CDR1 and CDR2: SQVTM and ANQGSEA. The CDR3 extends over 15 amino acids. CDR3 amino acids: CSVQGLAGVTGELFF. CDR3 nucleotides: TGCAGCGTTCAGGGACTAGCGGGAGTCACCGGGGAGCTGTTTTTT.

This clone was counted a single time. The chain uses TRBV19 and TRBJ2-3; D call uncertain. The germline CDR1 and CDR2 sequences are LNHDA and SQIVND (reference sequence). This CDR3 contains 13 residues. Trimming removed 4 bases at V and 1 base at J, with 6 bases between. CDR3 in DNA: TGTGCCAGTAGTAGCATTCGCACAGATACGCAGTATTTT. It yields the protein CASSSIRTDTQYF.